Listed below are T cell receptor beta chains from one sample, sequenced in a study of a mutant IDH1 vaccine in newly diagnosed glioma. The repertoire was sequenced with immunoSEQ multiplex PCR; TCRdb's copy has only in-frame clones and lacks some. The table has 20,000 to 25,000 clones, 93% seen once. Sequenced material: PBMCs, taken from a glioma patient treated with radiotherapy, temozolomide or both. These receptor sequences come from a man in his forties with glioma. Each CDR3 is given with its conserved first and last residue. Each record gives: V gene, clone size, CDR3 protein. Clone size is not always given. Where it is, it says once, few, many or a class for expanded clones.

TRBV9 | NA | CASSVGPGLAGTSSYNEQFF
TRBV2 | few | CASSAYETLNTEAFF
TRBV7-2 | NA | CASSSGTGRTYNSPLHF
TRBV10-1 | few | CASSPTSAYNEQFF
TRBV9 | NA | CASSVGTSGSGYEQYF
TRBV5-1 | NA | CASSYDRLNTEAFF
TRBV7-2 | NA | CASSLQGISYNSPLHF
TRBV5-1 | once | CASSLVGQAQETQYF
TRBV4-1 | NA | CASSLETSGLGEQFF
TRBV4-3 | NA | CASSRSRGDEQFF
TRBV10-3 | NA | CAISELAIDTQYF
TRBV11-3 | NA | CASSLDTGGGYTF
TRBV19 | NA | CASSSGTSSETQYF
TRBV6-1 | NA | CASTRQYEQYF
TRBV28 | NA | CASNLRGQGAHEQFF
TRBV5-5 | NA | CASSWPRLAGDNGELFF
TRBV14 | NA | CASSPGVGTRSYEQYF
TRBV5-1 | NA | CASSWAPNTGELFF
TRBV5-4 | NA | CASSSPGQLNTEAFF
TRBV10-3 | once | CAISEGDKERGYTF
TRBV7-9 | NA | CASSPSGGSADTQYF
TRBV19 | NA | CASSPYRGQPYTEAFF
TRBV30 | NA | CACLPLLSGANVLTF
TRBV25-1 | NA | CASMGQGQETQYF
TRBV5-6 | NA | CASSLASSSGDEQFF
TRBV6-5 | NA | CASSIQGSNNSPLHF
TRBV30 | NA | CAWTGLLPGANVLTF
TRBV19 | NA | CASSITLPGTLSGANVLTF
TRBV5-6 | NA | CASSAAGGAGTDTQYF
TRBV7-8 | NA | CASSQRGLREAYNEQFF
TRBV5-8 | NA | CASSPARVPNEKLFF
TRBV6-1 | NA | CASSELDFNYNEQFF